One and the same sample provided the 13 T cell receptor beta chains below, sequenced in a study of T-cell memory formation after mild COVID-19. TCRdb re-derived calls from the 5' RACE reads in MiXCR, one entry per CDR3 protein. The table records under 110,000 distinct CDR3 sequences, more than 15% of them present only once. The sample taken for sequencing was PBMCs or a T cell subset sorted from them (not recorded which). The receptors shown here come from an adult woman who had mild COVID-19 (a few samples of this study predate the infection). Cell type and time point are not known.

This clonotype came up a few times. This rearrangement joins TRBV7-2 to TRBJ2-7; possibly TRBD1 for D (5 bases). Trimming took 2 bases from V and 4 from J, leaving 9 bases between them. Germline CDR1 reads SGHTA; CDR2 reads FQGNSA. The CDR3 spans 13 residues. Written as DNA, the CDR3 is TGTGCCAGCAGCTTACCCGACAGTTACGAGCAGTACTTC. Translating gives CASSLPDSYEQYF.

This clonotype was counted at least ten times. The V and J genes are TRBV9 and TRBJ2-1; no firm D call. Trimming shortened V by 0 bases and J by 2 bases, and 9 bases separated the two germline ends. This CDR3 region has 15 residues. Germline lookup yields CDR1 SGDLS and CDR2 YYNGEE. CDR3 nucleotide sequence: TGTGCCAGCAGCGTAGCGGGCGTCGCCTACAATGAGCAGTTCTTC. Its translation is CASSVAGVAYNEQFF.

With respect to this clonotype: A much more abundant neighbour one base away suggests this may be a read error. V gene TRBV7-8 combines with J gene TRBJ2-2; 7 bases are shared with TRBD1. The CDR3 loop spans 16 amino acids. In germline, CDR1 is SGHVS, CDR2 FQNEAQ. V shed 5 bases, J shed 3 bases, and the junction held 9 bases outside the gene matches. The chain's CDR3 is CASSPSDRRYTGELFF. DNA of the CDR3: TGTGCCAGCAGCCCTTCGGACAGGCGATACACCGGGGAGCTGTTTTTT. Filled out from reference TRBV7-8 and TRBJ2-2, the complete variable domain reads GAGVSQSPRYKVAKRGQDVALRCDPISGHVSLFWYQQALGQGPEFLTYFQNEAQLDKSGLPSDRFFAERPEGSVSTLKIQRTQQEDSAVYLCASSPSDRRYTGELFFGEGSRLTVL.

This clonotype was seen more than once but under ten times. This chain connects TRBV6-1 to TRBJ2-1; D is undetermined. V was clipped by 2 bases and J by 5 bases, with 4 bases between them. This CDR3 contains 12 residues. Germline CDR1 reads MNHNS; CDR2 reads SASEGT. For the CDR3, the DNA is TGTGCCAGCAGTGAAACGGACAATGAGCAGTTCTTC. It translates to CASSETDNEQFF.

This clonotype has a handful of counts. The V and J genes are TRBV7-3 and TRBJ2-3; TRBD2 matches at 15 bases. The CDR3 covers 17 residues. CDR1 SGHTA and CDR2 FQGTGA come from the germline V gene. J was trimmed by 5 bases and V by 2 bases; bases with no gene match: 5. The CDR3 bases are TGTGCCAGCAGCTTAGGACTAGCGGGGGGGCCAAGAGATACGCAGTATTTT. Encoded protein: CASSLGLAGGPRDTQYF.

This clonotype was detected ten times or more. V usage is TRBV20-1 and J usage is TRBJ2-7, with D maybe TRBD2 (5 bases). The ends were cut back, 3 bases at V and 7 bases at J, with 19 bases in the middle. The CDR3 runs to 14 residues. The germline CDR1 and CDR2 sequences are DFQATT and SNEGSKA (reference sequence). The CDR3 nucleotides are TGCAGTGCTAGTGGGCCGGGCCAACGGGAAGAGCAGTACTTC. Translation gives CSASGPGQREEQYF.

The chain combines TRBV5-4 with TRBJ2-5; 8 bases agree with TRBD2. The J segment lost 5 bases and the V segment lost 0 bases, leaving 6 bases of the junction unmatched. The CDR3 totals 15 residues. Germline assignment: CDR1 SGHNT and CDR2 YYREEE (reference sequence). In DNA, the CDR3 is TGTGCCAGCAGCTTGGAGGTCGGGGGGGCGGAGACCCAGTACTTC. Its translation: CASSLEVGGAETQYF.

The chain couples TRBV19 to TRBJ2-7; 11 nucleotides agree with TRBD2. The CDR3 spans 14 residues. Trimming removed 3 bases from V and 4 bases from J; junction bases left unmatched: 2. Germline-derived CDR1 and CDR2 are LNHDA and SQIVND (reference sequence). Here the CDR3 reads CASSITSGGYEQYF. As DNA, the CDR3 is TGTGCCAGTAGTATTACTAGCGGGGGATACGAGCAGTACTTC.

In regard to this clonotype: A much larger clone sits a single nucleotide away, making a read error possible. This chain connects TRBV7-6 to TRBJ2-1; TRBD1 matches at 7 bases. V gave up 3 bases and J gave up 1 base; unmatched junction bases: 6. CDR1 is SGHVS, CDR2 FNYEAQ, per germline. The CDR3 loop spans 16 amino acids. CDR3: CASSFRQGRSYNEQFF. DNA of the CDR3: TGTGCCAGCAGCTTCAGACAGGGCAGATCCTACAATGAGCAGTTCTTC.

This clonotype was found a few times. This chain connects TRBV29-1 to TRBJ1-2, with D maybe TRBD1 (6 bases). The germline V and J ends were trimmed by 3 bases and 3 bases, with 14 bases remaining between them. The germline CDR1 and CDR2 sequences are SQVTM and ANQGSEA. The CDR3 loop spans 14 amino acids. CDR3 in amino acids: CSVDEHDRHYGYTF. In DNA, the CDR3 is TGCAGCGTTGACGAACACGACAGGCACTATGGCTACACCTTC.

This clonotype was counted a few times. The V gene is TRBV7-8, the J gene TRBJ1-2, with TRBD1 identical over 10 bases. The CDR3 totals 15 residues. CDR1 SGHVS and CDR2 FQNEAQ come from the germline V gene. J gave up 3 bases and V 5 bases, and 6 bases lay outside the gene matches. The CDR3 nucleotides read TGTGCCAGCAGCGCCGGACAGGGGGTTGACTATGGCTACACCTTC. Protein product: CASSAGQGVDYGYTF.

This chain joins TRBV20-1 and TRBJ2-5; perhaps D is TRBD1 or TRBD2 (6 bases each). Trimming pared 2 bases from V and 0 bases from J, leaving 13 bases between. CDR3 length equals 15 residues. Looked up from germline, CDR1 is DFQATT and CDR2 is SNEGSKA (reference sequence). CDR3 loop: CSARRGGSYQETQYF. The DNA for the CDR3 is TGCAGTGCTAGACGAGGGGGGTCGTACCAAGAGACCCAGTACTTC.

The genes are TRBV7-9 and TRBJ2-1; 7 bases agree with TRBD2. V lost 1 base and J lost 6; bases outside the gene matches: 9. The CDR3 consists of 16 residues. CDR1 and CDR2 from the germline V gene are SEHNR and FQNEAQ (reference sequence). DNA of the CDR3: TGTGCCAGCAGCTTAGTACCGGGAGGACTATCCAATGAGCAGTTCTTC. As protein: CASSLVPGGLSNEQFF.